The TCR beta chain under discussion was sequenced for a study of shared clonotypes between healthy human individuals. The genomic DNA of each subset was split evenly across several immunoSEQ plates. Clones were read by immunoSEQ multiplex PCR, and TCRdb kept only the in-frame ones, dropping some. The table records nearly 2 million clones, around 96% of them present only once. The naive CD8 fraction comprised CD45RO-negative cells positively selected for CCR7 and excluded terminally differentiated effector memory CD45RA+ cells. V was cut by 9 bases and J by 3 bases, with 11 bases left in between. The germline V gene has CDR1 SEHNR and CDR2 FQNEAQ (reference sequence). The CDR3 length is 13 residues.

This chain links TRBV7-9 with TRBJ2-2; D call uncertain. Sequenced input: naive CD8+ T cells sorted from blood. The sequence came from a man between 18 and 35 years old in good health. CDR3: CASPTDHTGELFF. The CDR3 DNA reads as TGTGCCAGTCCCACCGATCACACCGGGGAGCTGTTTTTT.